This TCR beta chain is from a study of shared clonotypes between healthy human individuals. Remarks on this clone: Its cognate antigen is unknown.

The protocol was immunoSEQ multiplex PCR, while the TCRdb copy is restricted to in-frame clones and leaves out a portion. The sample includes 300,000 to 400,000 clones, more than 60% of them seen just once. CD4+ cell separation produced CD45RA+ naive and CD45RA-negative memory subsets. General study findings and limits: Clonotype sharing across four donors was observed for around 5% of naive CD4 clonotypes.

This TCR was recovered from a man younger than 40 in good health. The sequenced material came from memory CD4+ T cells sorted from blood. The subset is: CD45RA-negative fraction.

The CDR3 nucleotides read TGTGCCAGCCGACGGCATGGGAGCCCCGGCTACACCTTC. It is translated as CASRRHGSPGYTF. V is TRBV6-4 and J is TRBJ1-2; D is unclear. V was pared by 8 bases and J by 8 bases, with 18 bases between. Per the germline V gene, CDR1 is MRHNA and CDR2 is SNTAGT. This CDR3 region has 13 residues.